This TCR beta chain is from a study of blood T cell repertoires in COVID-19. Across the study: T cells, B-cell-depleted T cells, or PBMCs supplied cDNA or gDNA.

Trimming cost V 1 base and J 4 bases, with 10 bases left between them. CDR3 length equals 15 residues. Germline CDR1 is SEHNR and CDR2 is FQNEAQ (reference sequence). Generated by immunoSEQ multiplex PCR, the TCRdb table keeps only in-frame clones and is missing some. The data contain roughly 30,000 clones, roughly 84% of them seen just once; the ten biggest clones take up about 14%. The chain combines TRBV7-9 with TRBJ1-4; D possibly corresponds to TRBD1 (6 bases). The specimen sequenced was peripheral blood. This sequence originates from a human donor in a cohort sampled during active COVID-19. The donor label of this sample is uncertain. The CDR3 loop is CASSLDGTRNEKLFF. The CDR3 DNA is TGTGCCAGCAGCTTAGATGGGACACGTAATGAAAAACTGTTTTTT.